This note documents a single T cell receptor beta chain sequence. The target of this receptor is not known. No clone much larger than this one lies a single base away; base qualities are absent. This specimen belongs to a study of shared clonotypes between healthy human individuals (dated by TCRdb to the early 2020s). About the investigation overall: The cohort comprised a couple of women and a few men aged 18 to 49 years. For each donor, CD4 naive and CD4 memory were each run on three plates, CD8 naive on two plates, and CD8 memory on one plate. The study deeply sequenced blood TCR repertoires of roughly five healthy adults to estimate repertoire size and the extent of clonotype sharing between individuals. To increase sequencing depth and limit assay-specific biases, different laboratories used diverse techniques to prepare libraries and sequence TCR repertoires. Leukapheresis yielded between about 0.85 and 10 billion PBMCs per donor. The research as a whole found: Pairwise subsampling indicated that sequencing depth was expected to affect the degree of clonotype sharing among donors. Sampling was restricted to blood, and TCR repertoires in tissue are likely to differ from TCR repertoires in blood. Clonotypes shared by all four sorted-subset donors showed higher generation probabilities than non-shared clonotypes. The small number of donors limited the genetic and exposure-history diversity represented. Larger estimated clonotype richness was generally found for naive subsets than for memory subsets. Rarefaction of sorted-subset datasets indicated incomplete sequencing despite the large sequencing depth. Across a few donors, approximately 5% of naive CD4, approximately 3.6% of naive CD8, 2.3% of memory CD4, and about 0.4% of memory CD8 clonotypes were shared.

Healthy HIV-negative adults with no recently reported acute infections or vaccinations were included as donors. Only Caucasian adults living in Nashville, Tennessee, USA were represented among the donors. CD4+ T cells were enriched by magnetic negative selection; naive cells were then positively selected on CD45RA, and the negative fraction formed the memory subset. Blood was collected by leukapheresis, and PBMCs were isolated by Ficoll-Histopaque density gradient centrifugation and then cryopreserved in liquid nitrogen vapor phase. Analytical flow cytometry was used to check the purity and quantity of each magnetically sorted T cell population. Genomic DNA was isolated from each sorted fraction and quantified by UV absorbance on a Nanodrop 2000c. The CDR3 measures 15 amino acids from cysteine to phenylalanine. The kept DNA is CDR3 alone, 45 bases in frame from the first base. The germline V gene gives CDR1 as SGHVS and CDR2 as FQNEAQ. At the junction V is shortened by 5 bases and J by 6 bases; bases outside the gene matches: 6.

Using the deep immunoSEQ assay, multiplex PCR amplified TCR CDR3 regions from genomic DNA. Extracted genomic DNA from each cell subset was distributed evenly across all wells of several immunoSEQ 96-well plates, and each plate was treated as a replicate. Each replicate PCR for sorted subsets received roughly 0.2 ug genomic DNA, equal to about 30,000 T cell genomes. The purified libraries were quantified using a Qubit 3.0 fluorometer, sized with a Bioanalyzer 2100, and then quantified again using the KAPA Library Quantification kit. Each immunoSEQ 96-well plate was sequenced on its own single-read 150-cycle Illumina NextSeq 550 flow cell. Concerning the study's data processing: The immunoSEQ output contained only junctional sequences without quality scores, so filtering could not match that applied to full-length reads. To assign V/J genes and CDR3, sequences were annotated using PyIR, a Python wrapper for IgBLAST v1.9, with IMGT germline references. Any read was removed if the V/J assignment was weak (E-value above 1e-6), the CDR3 was missing, or the read contained stop codons, out-of-frame junctions, or ambiguous translated residues. V3J clonotypes were defined as sequences sharing the same inferred V gene, J gene, and CDR3 amino acid sequence. Percentage overlap between repertoires was computed as shared unique clonotypes divided by the size of the smaller repertoire. Repertoire richness was assessed with RTK rarefaction, the Chao1 estimator, and Recon v2.1 estimates of unobserved clonotypes. OLGA was used to compute generation probabilities for all TCRbeta clonotypes that the gDNA method yielded from four donors. TCRdb limited this immuneACCESS table to in-frame rearrangements with V and J called. A share of clones is missing; checked studies link under half to unresolved V genes, and the rest is unexplained. The V and J calls and the clone size are those of that table, but D and trimming were determined from the DNA. This sample lists some 200,000 clones; about 93% were detected once. 0.067% of the sample goes to the ten largest clones.

Here the chain combines TRBV7-8 and TRBJ2-7; 14 bases in the middle match TRBD2. This receptor was taken from a woman in her twenties or thirties in good health. The sequencing input was naive CD4+ T cells sorted from blood. The cell subset or site label here, explained by the study, means: CD45RA+ positively selected. The DNA sequence reads TGTGCCAGCAGCACCACCGGGACTAGCGGGAGCGAGCAGTACTTC. Its product reads: CASSTTGTSGSEQYF.